Each of the 14 T cell receptor beta chains below was sequenced from the same sample in a study of T cells in Graves' hyperthyroidism and ophthalmopathy. Amplification targeted TCR beta CDR3 regions from RNA transcripts. First-round RT-PCR targeting the TCR CDR3 was performed with the HTBI primer set. TCRdb passed the multiplex PCR reads through MiXCR, listing each CDR3 protein once. Among about 710,000 distinct CDR3 sequences, around 15% were seen once, and the ten largest hold over 7.5%. What was sequenced was blood. The origin of the receptors is a man in his late teens or twenties with Graves' hyperthyroidism.

There are many counts of this clonotype. The chain employs TRBV28 and TRBJ2-7; D perhaps matches TRBD2 (6 bases). V lost 7 bases to trimming and J lost 2 bases, with 15 bases between them. Germline CDR1 and CDR2: MDHEN and SYDVKM. This CDR3 is 14 amino acids long. Written as DNA, the CDR3 is TGTGCCAGCACCTTTGAGGAGGGGACCTACGAGCAGTACTTC. Its translation: CASTFEEGTYEQYF.

This chain joins TRBV30 and TRBJ2-5, with D maybe TRBD1 (5 bases). The CDR3 consists of 13 residues. CDR1 and CDR2 from the germline V gene are GTSNPN and SVGIG (reference sequence). Trimming left V 4 bases short and J 5 bases short, with 14 bases between. The CDR3 sequence: CAWTPAGMETQYF. CDR3 DNA: TGTGCCTGGACCCCGGCAGGGATGGAGACCCAGTACTTC. Variable domain in full (rest from reference TRBV30 and TRBJ2-5): SQTIHQWPATLVQPVGSPLSLECTVEGTSNPNLYWYRQAAGRGLQLLFYSVGIGQISSEVPQNLSASRPQDRQFILSSKKLLLSDSGFYLCAWTPAGMETQYFGPGTRLLVL.

This chain uses TRBV7-8 with TRBJ2-1; D is undetermined. V was trimmed by 1 base and J by 12 bases, leaving 7 bases between them. CDR3 length: 11 residues. CDR1 is SGHVS and CDR2 is FQNEAQ in the germline V gene. CDR3 DNA: TGTGCCAGCAGCTTAGAGAGTGCGCAGTTCTTC. Protein product: CASSLESAQFF.

V gene TRBV11-3 combines with J gene TRBJ2-1; 8 positions match TRBD2. Per germline, CDR1 SGHNT and CDR2 YENEEA. The CDR3 totals 15 residues. The V and J ends lost 5 bases and 7 bases, in that order; junction bases with no gene match: 10. Written as DNA, the CDR3 is TGTGCCAGCAGCCGGGATAGCGGGAAGGGAAATGAGCAGTTCTTC. It translates to CASSRDSGKGNEQFF.

This clonotype was recorded a few times. The rearrangement links TRBV29-1 to TRBJ2-3; D is unresolved. Germline V CDR1 and CDR2: SQVTM, ANQGSEA. The CDR3 length is 13 residues. Trimming stripped 2 bases from V and 0 bases from J, with 6 bases between. The CDR3: CSVEPASTDTQYF. The CDR3 DNA is TGCAGCGTTGAACCCGCTAGCACAGATACGCAGTATTTT.

The rearrangement links TRBV29-1 to TRBJ1-2; TRBD1 might be the D (5 bases). The CDR3 loop spans 12 amino acids. Trimming removed 6 bases from V and 3 bases from J, with 11 bases in between. In germline, CDR1 is SQVTM, CDR2 ANQGSEA. The CDR3 bases are TGCAGCGTCCAGGACAAGGACTATGGCTACACCTTC. Its translation: CSVQDKDYGYTF.

V usage is TRBV7-9 and J usage is TRBJ2-1; D could derive from TRBD1 or TRBD2 (8 bases each). CDR1 is SEHNR and CDR2 is FQNEAQ in the germline V gene (reference sequence). This CDR3 comprises 18 residues. Trimming removed 2 bases at V and 6 bases at J, with 23 bases between. The CDR3 reads CASSLPSGQGLEINEQFF. The CDR3 DNA is TGTGCCAGCAGCTTACCATCCGGACAGGGACTAGAAATCAATGAGCAGTTCTTC.

This clonotype was detected ten times or more. The chain joins TRBV7-3 to TRBJ2-1; perhaps TRBD1 as D (5 bases). Germline lookup yields CDR1 SGHTA and CDR2 FQGTGA. This CDR3 comprises 16 residues. V was cut by 3 bases and J by 0 bases, with 12 bases left in between. CDR3 nucleotides: TGTGCCAGCAGCTTTATGACAGCCAGCTCCTACAATGAGCAGTTCTTC. Translated: CASSFMTASSYNEQFF. Looking up the rest from reference TRBV7-3 and TRBJ2-1 gives the full variable domain: GAGVSQTPSNKVTEKGKYVELRCDPISGHTALYWYRQSLGQGPEFLIYFQGTGAADDSGLPNDRFFAVRPEGSVSTLKIQRTERGDSAVYLCASSFMTASSYNEQFFGPGTRLTVL.

As for this clonotype: A read error may be the cause here, since a much bigger clone is one base away. The chain has TRBV6-9 and TRBJ2-7; possibly TRBD1 for D (6 bases). Germline lookup yields CDR1 MNHGY and CDR2 SVAAGI. The CDR3 totals 15 residues. The ends were cut back, 3 bases at V and 2 bases at J, with 14 bases in the middle. In DNA form, the CDR3 reads TGTGCCAGCAGTTACCGGGGCAGGGGCGCCTACGAGCAGTACTTC. The encoded protein is CASSYRGRGAYEQYF.

This clonotype was seen only a few times. This sequence joins TRBV6-1 and TRBJ1-6; D might be TRBD1 (5 bases). V lost 0 bases and J lost 13, with 10 bases in between. CDR1 and CDR2 from the germline V gene are MNHNS and SASEGT. The CDR3 loop spans 13 amino acids. CDR3 protein: CASSEARQPPLHF. The CDR3 region has the DNA TGTGCCAGCAGTGAAGCCAGACAGCCGCCCCTCCACTTT.

This clonotype was seen many times. The rearrangement joins TRBV7-2 to TRBJ2-7; 7 nucleotides agree with TRBD1. CDR1 and CDR2 (germline): SGHTA, FQGNSA. The CDR3 loop spans 17 amino acids. The junction had 13 bases not matched to a gene; V was cut back by 5 bases and J by 0 bases. The CDR3 here is CASSQSRRDRYSYEQYF. Written as DNA, the CDR3 is TGTGCCAGCAGCCAATCCCGTCGGGACAGATACTCCTACGAGCAGTACTTC.

This clonotype was detected ten times or more. The rearrangement links TRBV28 to TRBJ2-2; 12 bases fit TRBD2. CDR1 MDHEN and CDR2 SYDVKM come from the germline V gene. The CDR3 has 18 residues. Germline trimming cut 4 bases from V and 3 bases from J; bases unmatched to any gene: 9. The CDR3 region is CASSSRLAGASDTGELFF. DNA for the CDR3: TGTGCCAGCAGTTCCCGACTAGCGGGAGCTTCGGACACCGGGGAGCTGTTTTTT.

This clonotype was observed many times. The chain combines TRBV9 with TRBJ1-1; no reliable D call. Germline CDR1 reads SGDLS; CDR2 reads YYNGEE. Between the trimmed V and J ends, which lost 0 bases and 5 bases, there was a span of 8 bases. The CDR3 extends over 13 amino acids. The CDR3 spells CASSVAPVTEAFF. CDR3 nucleotides: TGTGCCAGCAGCGTAGCCCCGGTGACTGAAGCTTTCTTT.

This clonotype has ten or more counts. Here the CDR3 reads CSARGTGRHEQYF. In DNA, the CDR3 is TGCAGTGCTAGAGGGACAGGGCGGCACGAGCAGTACTTC. V and J are TRBV20-1 and TRBJ2-7; 8 bases fit TRBD1. Looked up from germline, CDR1 is DFQATT and CDR2 is SNEGSKA (reference sequence). The CDR3 has 13 residues. Trimming at V came to 1 base and at J to 5 bases, leaving 4 bases not matched to a gene.